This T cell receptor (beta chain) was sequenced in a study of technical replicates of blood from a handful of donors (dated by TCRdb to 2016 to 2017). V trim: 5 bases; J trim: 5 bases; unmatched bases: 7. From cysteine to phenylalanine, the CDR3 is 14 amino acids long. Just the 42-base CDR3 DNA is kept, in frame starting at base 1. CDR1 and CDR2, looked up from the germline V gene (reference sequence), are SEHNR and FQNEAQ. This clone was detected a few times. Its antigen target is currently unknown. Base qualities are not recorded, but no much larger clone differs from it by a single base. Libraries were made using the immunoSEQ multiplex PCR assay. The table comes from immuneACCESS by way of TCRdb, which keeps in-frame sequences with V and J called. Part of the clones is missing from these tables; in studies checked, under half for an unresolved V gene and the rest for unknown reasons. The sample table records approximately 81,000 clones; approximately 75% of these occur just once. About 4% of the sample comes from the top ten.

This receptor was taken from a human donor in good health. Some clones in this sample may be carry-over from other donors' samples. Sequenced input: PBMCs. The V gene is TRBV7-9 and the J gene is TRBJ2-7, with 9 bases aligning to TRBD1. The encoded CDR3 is CASSPRDRVDEQYF. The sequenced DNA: TGTGCCAGCAGCCCCCGGGACAGGGTTGACGAGCAGTACTTC.